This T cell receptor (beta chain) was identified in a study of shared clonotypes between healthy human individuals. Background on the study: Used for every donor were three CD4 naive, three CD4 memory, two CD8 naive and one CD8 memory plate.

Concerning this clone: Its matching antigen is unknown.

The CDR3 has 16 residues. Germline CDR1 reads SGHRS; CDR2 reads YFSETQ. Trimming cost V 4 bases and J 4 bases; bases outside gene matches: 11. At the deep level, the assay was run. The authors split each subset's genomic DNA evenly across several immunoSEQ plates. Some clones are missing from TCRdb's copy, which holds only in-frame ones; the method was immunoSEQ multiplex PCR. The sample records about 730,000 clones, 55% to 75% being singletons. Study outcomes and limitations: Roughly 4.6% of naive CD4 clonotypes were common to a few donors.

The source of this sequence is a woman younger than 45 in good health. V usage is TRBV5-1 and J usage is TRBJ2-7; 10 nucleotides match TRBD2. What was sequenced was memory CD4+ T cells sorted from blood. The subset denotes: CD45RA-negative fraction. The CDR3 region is CASSRGRAGGPYEQYF. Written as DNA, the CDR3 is TGCGCCAGCAGCCGGGGTAGAGCGGGAGGGCCGTACGAGCAGTACTTC.